This T cell receptor (beta chain) comes out of a study of blood T cell repertoires in COVID-19. On the study more broadly: Italy, Spain and the United States were the sources of the convalescent and acute COVID-19 samples. The analysed material was cDNA or gDNA that came from T cells, B-cell-depleted T cells, or PBMCs.

Germline V gene data show CDR1 as GTSNPN and CDR2 as SVGIG (reference sequence). V was trimmed by 2 bases and J by 9 bases, leaving 8 bases between them. The CDR3 sequence is 12 residues long. In the source study's methods: Nucleated cell counts were estimated from reference gene primer amplification. Here immunoSEQ multiplex PCR was the method, and the copy in TCRdb shows in-frame clones only, minus some. D and trimming come from the DNA, and the V and J calls and clone size come from that table. This table has 80,000 to 100,000 clones, roughly 80% appearing once. The J gene is TRBJ1-6, the V gene TRBV30; D call uncertain. The sequencing sample was made of peripheral blood. This TCR came from a woman aged 70-85 years with acute or convalescent COVID-19. The CDR3 DNA is TGTGCCTGGAGTACCGACACTTCACCCCTCCACTTT. Residues: CAWSTDTSPLHF.